Listed below are T cell receptor beta chains from one sample, sequenced in a study of blood T cell repertoires in COVID-19. TCRdb's copy holds only in-frame clones and misses some; the assay was immunoSEQ multiplex PCR. The data show about 250,000 clones, over 80% seen once. Sequenced material: peripheral blood. These receptors were collected from a woman aged 40 to 55 who had recovered from COVID-19. The CDR3 runs from the conserved cysteine through the conserved F or W. A D gene is named only where the DNA matches it firmly. Only some rows state a clone size, as once, few, many or a class for expanded clones.

V	D	size	J	DNA	CDR3
TRBV30	.	once	TRBJ1-3	TGTGCCTGGAGTGTACGAGGGCCGGAGGACACCATATATTTT	CAWSVRGPEDTIYF
TRBV11-2	TRBD1	many	TRBJ1-2	TGTGCCAGCAGCCCAGGGAGACAGGGCTCTGGCTACACCTTC	CASSPGRQGSGYTF
TRBV28	TRBD1	.	TRBJ2-3	TGTGCCAGCAGTGGGACAGGCGGAACAGATACGCAGTATTTT	CASSGTGGTDTQYF
TRBV16	.	.	TRBJ2-1	TGTGCCAGCAGCCAATTAGATTCCAAAGCCCACAATGAGCAGTTCTTC	CASSQLDSKAHNEQFF
TRBV5-4	.	.	TRBJ1-6	TGTGCCAGCAGCTTGGGGGCAGGTGACTATAATTCACCCCTCCACTTT	CASSLGAGDYNSPLHF
TRBV27	TRBD2	.	TRBJ2-1	TGTGCCAGCACAAGAAGACCGGGACTAGCGGGGTTGGATGAGCAGTTCTTC	CASTRRPGLAGLDEQFF
TRBV5-1	.	once	TRBJ2-5	TGCGCCAGCAGCTTAGCTACAGGGGGGGCGGAGACCCAGTACTTC	CASSLATGGAETQYF
TRBV24-1	.	once	TRBJ1-5	TGTGCCACCAGTGTTGAGGGTCAGCCCCAGCATTTT	CATSVEGQPQHF
TRBV5-6	TRBD1	.	TRBJ2-7	TGTGCCAGCAGCATGACAGGGATCTCCTACGAGCAGTACTTC	CASSMTGISYEQYF
TRBV19	.	.	TRBJ1-1	TGTGCCAGTAGCAAGGACAGAGCAAACACTGAAGCTTTCTTT	CASSKDRANTEAFF
TRBV27	.	.	TRBJ2-1	TGTGCCAGCAGTCCCCAGGGGCCCGCCTACAATGAGCAGTTCTTC	CASSPQGPAYNEQFF
TRBV19	.	.	TRBJ1-5	TGTGCCAGTAGTATTATGGGGGGTCGGGATCGGCATTTT	CASSIMGGRDRHF
TRBV5-1	.	few	TRBJ2-1	TGCGCCAGCAGCTTCGATTCCAGGGATAGTGAGCAGTTCTTC	CASSFDSRDSEQFF
TRBV7-9	TRBD1	.	TRBJ1-1	TGTGCCAGCAGTTTGCTAGTAGGGACAGGACTCGGAGCTTTCTTT	CASSLLVGTGLGAFF